The subject of this entry is one T cell receptor beta chain. The antigen remains unidentified. The same CDR3 also results from other DNA sequences found in this sample. This sample is part of a study of T cells in localized non-small cell lung cancer. Sequenced by immunoSEQ multiplex PCR; TCRdb stores in-frame clones only, minus some. Here the sample spans about 91,000 clones, about 91% being singletons. Study-level findings and limits: It was uninvolved adjacent lung that showed the highest T cell clonality, exceeding tumor. A higher density of T cells in blood coincided with extended overall survival. Since sequencing was restricted to only one region of the tumor, intratumor heterogeneity remains a possibility. A median 57 of the top 100 tumor clones appeared in adjacent lung.

The germline CDR1 and CDR2 sequences are SGHDT and YYEEEE. The CDR3 sequence is 14 residues long. Trimming stripped 1 base from V and 1 base from J, with 8 bases between. This chain joins TRBV5-6 and TRBJ1-1; TRBD1 might be the D (5 bases). The sequences come from peripheral blood, collected before any cancer treatment. This TCR came from a man between 40 and 69 years old with stage I squamous cell lung carcinoma. CDR3 loop: CASSLRGRNTEAFF. DNA for the CDR3: TGTGCCAGCAGCTTGCGGGGCAGGAACACTGAAGCTTTCTTT.